This TCR beta chain was identified in a study of T-cell reconstitution after alpha-beta-depleted transplantation in children. Broader study findings: The study traced high day-60 TCRbeta diversity in some patients to surviving recipient T cells and thymic progenitors. When one year had passed after transplant, most T-cell counts and diversity came from newly produced T cells. About two months after transplant, alpha-beta T cells reportedly came from several hundred expanded graft clones.

This clonotype was picked up a small number of times. Its antigen is not known. The TCRbeta library was prepared with unique molecular identifiers. TCRdb re-called the PCR reads through MiXCR, storing one row per CDR3 protein. The table records about 870,000 distinct CDR3 sequences, 16% of them present only once. The material was PBMCs, mostly from graft donor cells, obtained 360 days after TCRalphabeta/CD19-depleted stem cell transplant. This clonotype was sampled from a male patient between 10 and 17 years old who had a stem cell transplant for acute lymphoblastic leukemia, so the T cells may come from the graft donor.

Here the CDR3 reads CASSFLLGPHEQYF. DNA for the CDR3: TGTGCCAGCAGCTTCCTCTTGGGACCTCACGAGCAGTACTTC. V usage is TRBV7-2 and J usage is TRBJ2-7; the D gene could be TRBD1 or TRBD2 (5 bases each). The V end lost 3 bases, the J end lost 5 bases, and 14 bases lay between the germline ends. CDR1 and CDR2 (germline): SGHTA, FQGNSA. CDR3 length equals 14 residues. Using reference TRBV7-2 and TRBJ2-7 for the parts outside the CDR3, the full variable domain is GAGVSQSPSNKVTEKGKDVELRCDPISGHTALYWYRQSLGQGLEFLIYFQGNSAPDKSGLPSDRFSAERTGGSVSTLTIQRTQQEDSAVYLCASSFLLGPHEQYFGPGTRLTVT.